This TCR beta chain was retrieved from a study of T cell responses to AZD1222 COVID-19 vaccine. CDR3 length: 15 amino acids. Germline V gives CDR1 SGHAT, CDR2 FQNNGV. Trimming removed 5 bases from V and 5 bases from J; junction bases left unmatched: 10. This clone was detected only once. The antigen remains undetermined. General study results and limits: Two AZD1222 administrations were followed by greater Spike-specific TCR breadth and depth. The reported proportion of spike-specific TCRs targeting unmutated variant regions was nearly half. Baseline seropositivity occurred in only six AZD1222 recipients.

Sequenced by immunoSEQ multiplex PCR; TCRdb stores in-frame clones only, minus some. The data contain around 110,000 clones, more than 85% of them singletons. This material consisted of peripheral blood, taken on day 0 of AZD1222 vaccination. The source is an adult in good health. The chain carries TRBV11-2 and TRBJ2-5; 8 positions match TRBD1. CDR3 nucleotides: TGTGCCAGCAGCGTAGGACAGGGCTCGGGGGAGACCCAGTACTTC. Translating gives CASSVGQGSGETQYF.